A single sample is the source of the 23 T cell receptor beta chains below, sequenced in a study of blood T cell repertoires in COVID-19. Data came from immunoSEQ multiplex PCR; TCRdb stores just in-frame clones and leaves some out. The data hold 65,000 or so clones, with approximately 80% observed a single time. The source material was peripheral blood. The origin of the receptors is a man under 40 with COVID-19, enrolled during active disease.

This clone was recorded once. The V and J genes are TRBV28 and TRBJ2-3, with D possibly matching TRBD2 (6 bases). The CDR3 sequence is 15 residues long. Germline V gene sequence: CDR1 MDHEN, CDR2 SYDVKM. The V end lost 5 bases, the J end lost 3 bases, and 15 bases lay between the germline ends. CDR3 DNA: TGTGCCAGCAGTCAATGGCGGGGTCAGACAGATACGCAGTATTTT. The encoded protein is CASSQWRGQTDTQYF.

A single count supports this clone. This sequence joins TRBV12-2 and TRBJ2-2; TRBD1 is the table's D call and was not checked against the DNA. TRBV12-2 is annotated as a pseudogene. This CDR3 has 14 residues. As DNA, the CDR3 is TGTGCAAGTCGCTCTTGGGCGCAGACCGGGGAGCTGTTTTTT. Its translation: CASRSWAQTGELFF.

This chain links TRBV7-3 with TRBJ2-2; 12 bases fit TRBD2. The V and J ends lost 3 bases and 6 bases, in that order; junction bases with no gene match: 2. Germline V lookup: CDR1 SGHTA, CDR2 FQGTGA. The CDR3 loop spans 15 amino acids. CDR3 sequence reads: CASSFLAGGAGELFF. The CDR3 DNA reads TGTGCCAGCAGCTTTCTAGCGGGAGGGGCCGGGGAGCTGTTTTTT.

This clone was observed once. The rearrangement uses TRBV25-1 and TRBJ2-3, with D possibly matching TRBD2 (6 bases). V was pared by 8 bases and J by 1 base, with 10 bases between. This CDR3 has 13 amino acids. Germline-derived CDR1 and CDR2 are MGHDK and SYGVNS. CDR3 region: CASADYGTDTQYF. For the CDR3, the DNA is TGTGCCAGCGCGGACTACGGCACAGATACGCAGTATTTT.

CDR3 sequence reads: CASSQEGTSGRAYNEQFF. DNA of the CDR3: TGCGCCAGCAGCCAAGAAGGGACTAGCGGGAGGGCCTACAATGAGCAGTTCTTC. The chain couples TRBV4-3 to TRBJ2-1, with 16 nucleotides matching TRBD2. V lost 0 bases, J lost 2 bases, and 1 base stayed unmatched. Germline CDR1 and CDR2: LGHNA and YSLEER. This CDR3 spans 18 amino acids.

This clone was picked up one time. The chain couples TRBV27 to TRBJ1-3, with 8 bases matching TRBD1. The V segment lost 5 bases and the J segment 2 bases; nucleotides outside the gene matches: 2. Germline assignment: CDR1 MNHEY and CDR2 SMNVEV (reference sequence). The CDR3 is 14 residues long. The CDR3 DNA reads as TGTGCCAGCAGTACGACAGGGGCTGGAAACACCATATATTTT. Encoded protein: CASSTTGAGNTIYF.

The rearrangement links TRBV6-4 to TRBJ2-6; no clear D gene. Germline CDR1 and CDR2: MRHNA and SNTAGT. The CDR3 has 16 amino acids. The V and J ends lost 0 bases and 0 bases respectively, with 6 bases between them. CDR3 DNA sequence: TGTGCCAGCAGTGACTCGTCCCACTCTGGGGCCAACGTCCTGACTTTC. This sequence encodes CASSDSSHSGANVLTF.

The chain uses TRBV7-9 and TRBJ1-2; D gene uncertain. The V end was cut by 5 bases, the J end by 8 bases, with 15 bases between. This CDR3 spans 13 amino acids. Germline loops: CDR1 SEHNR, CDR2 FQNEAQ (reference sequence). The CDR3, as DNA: TGTGCCAGCAGCCCGACTCTAGATTACGGCTACACCTTC. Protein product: CASSPTLDYGYTF.

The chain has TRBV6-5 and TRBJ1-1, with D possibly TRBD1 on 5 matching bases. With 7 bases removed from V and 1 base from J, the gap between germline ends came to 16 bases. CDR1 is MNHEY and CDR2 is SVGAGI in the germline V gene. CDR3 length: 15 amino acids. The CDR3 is CASTNKGISNTEAFF. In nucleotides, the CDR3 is TGTGCCAGCACTAATAAGGGGATATCGAACACTGAAGCTTTCTTT.

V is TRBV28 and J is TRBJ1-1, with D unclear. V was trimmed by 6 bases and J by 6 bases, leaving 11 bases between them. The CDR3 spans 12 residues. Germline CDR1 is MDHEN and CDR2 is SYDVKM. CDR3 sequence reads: CASSRVGSEAFF. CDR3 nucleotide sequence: TGTGCCAGCAGCCGGGTGGGTTCTGAAGCTTTCTTT.

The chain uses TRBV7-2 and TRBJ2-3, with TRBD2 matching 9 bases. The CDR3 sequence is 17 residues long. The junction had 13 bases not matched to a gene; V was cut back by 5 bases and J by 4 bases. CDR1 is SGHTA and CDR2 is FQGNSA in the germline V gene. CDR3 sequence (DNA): TGTGCCAGCAGCCCTATGACTAGCGGCCCCGAGCCAGATACGCAGTATTTT. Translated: CASSPMTSGPEPDTQYF. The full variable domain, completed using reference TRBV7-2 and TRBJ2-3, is GAGVSQSPSNKVTEKGKDVELRCDPISGHTALYWYRQSLGQGLEFLIYFQGNSAPDKSGLPSDRFSAERTGGSVSTLTIQRTQQEDSAVYLCASSPMTSGPEPDTQYFGPGTRLTVL.

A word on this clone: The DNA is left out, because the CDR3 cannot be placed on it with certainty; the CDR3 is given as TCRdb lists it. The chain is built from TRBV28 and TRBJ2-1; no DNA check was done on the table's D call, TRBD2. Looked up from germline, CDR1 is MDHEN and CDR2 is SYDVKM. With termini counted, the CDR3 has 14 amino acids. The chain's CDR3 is CASILGGAFNEQFF.

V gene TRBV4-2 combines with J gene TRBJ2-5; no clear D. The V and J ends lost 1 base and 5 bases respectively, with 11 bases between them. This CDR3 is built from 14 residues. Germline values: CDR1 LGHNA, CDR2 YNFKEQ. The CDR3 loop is CASSQARGVETQYF. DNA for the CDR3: TGTGCCAGCAGCCAAGCCCGAGGAGTTGAGACCCAGTACTTC.

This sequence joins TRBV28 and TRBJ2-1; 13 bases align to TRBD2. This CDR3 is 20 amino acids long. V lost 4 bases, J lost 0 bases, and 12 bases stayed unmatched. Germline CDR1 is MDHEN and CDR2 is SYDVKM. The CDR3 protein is CASSSPRLAGGLSSYNEQFF. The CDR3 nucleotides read TGTGCCAGCAGTTCTCCAAGACTAGCGGGAGGCCTTAGCTCCTACAATGAGCAGTTCTTC. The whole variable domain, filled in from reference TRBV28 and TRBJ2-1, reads DVKVTQSSRYLVKRTGEKVFLECVQDMDHENMFWYRQDPGLGLRLIYFSYDVKMKEKGDIPEGYSVSREKKERFSLILESASTNQTSMYLCASSSPRLAGGLSSYNEQFFGPGTRLTVL.

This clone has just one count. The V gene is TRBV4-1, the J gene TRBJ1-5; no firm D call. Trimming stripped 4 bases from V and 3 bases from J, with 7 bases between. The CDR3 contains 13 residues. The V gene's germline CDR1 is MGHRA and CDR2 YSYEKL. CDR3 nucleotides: TGCGCCAGCAGCCTTCATCCCAATCAGCCCCAGCATTTT. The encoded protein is CASSLHPNQPQHF.

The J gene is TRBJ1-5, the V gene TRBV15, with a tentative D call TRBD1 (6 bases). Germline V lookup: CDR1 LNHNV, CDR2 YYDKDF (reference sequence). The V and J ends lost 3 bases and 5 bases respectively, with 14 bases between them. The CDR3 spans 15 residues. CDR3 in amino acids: CATSRIQTGHQPQHF. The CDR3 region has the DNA TGTGCCACCAGCAGGATACAGACAGGTCATCAGCCCCAGCATTTT.

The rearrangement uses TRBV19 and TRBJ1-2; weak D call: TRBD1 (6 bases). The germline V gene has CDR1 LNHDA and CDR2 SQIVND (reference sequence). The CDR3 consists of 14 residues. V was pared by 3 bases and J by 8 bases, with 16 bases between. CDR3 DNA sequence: TGTGCCAGTAGTATCCCGGGACAAAGAGGCGGCTACACCTTC. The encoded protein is CASSIPGQRGGYTF.

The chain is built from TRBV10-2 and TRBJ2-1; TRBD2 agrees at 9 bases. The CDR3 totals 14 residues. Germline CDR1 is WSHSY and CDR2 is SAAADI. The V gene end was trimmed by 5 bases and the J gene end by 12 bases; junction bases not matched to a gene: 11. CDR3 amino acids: CASSTGTSISGQFF. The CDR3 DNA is TGCGCCAGCAGTACCGGGACTAGCATTTCGGGGCAGTTCTTC.

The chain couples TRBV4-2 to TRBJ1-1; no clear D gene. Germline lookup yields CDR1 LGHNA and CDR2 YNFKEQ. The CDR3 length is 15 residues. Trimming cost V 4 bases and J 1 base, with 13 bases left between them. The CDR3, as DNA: TGTGCCAGCAGCCTCCCGGAGGGAGGGAACACTGAAGCTTTCTTT. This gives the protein CASSLPEGGNTEAFF.

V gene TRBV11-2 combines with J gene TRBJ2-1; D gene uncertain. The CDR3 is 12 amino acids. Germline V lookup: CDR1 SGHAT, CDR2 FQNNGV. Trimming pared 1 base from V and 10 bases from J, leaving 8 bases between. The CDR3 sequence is CASSLGAEEQFF. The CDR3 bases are TGTGCCAGCAGCTTAGGAGCTGAGGAGCAGTTCTTC.

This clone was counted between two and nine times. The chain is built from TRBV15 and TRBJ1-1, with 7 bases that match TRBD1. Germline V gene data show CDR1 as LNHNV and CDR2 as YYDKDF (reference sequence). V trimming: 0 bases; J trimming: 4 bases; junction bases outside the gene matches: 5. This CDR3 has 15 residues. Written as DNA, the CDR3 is TGTGCCACCAGCAGAGAGGTGACAGGGAGCACTGAAGCTTTCTTT. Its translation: CATSREVTGSTEAFF.

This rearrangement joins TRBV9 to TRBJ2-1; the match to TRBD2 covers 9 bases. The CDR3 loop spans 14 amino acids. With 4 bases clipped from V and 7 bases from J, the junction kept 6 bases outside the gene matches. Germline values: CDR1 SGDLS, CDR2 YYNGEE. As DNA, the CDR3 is TGTGCCAGCAGCATAGCGGGAGCGGGGAATGAGCAGTTCTTC. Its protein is CASSIAGAGNEQFF.

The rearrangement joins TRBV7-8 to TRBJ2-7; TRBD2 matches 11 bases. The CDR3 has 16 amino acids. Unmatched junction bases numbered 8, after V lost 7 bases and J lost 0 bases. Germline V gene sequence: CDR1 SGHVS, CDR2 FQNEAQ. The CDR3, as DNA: TGTGCCAGCAACGATGGGACTAGCGGATTCTCCTACGAGCAGTACTTC. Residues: CASNDGTSGFSYEQYF.